Each of the 24 T cell receptor beta chains below was sequenced from the same sample in a study of shared clonotypes between healthy human individuals (dated by TCRdb to the early 2020s). The library was made by the immunoSEQ multiplex PCR assay. Here the immuneACCESS table is served through TCRdb, limited to in-frame sequences with V and J called. Missing clones are a known gap in these copies; in checked studies unresolved V genes cover under half, and the rest lacks a known reason. The sample table lists hundreds of thousands of clones, approximately 96% of them with a count of one. Approximately 0.32% of the sample is taken by the ten largest. Specimen: memory CD8+ T cells sorted from blood. What the cell subset or site label conveys for this sample: CD45RO+ cells pooled with CCR7-negative TemRA cells. The receptors here all came from a man aged 25 to 40 in good health.

This sequence joins TRBV30 and TRBJ1-2; possible D gene TRBD1, 6 bases. The V gene's germline CDR1 is GTSNPN and CDR2 SVGIG (reference sequence). Trimming shortened V by 0 bases and J by 5 bases, and 10 bases separated the two germline ends. This CDR3 spans 13 amino acids. CDR3 bases: TGTGCCTGGAGTGTACGGGGGCGTTATGGCTACACCTTC. It yields the protein CAWSVRGRYGYTF. Filled out from reference TRBV30 and TRBJ1-2, the complete variable domain reads SQTIHQWPATLVQPVGSPLSLECTVEGTSNPNLYWYRQAAGRGLQLLFYSVGIGQISSEVPQNLSASRPQDRQFILSSKKLLLSDSGFYLCAWSVRGRYGYTFGSGTRLTVV.

The chain uses TRBV30 and TRBJ1-1; no clear D gene. The CDR3 contains 14 residues. The germline V gene encodes CDR1 GTSNPN and CDR2 SVGIG (reference sequence). The V end lost 1 base, the J end lost 9 bases, and 18 bases lay between the germline ends. The CDR3 reads CAWSGAGNPLKAFF. In DNA form, the CDR3 reads TGTGCCTGGAGTGGGGCGGGCAACCCACTGAAAGCTTTCTTT.

V gene TRBV30 combines with J gene TRBJ1-3; D unresolved. The CDR3 totals 11 residues. Germline loops: CDR1 GTSNPN, CDR2 SVGIG (reference sequence). V lost 2 bases to trimming and J lost 7 bases, with 6 bases between them. Here the CDR3 DNA reads TGTGCCTGGAGTTTAAAGAACACCATATATTTT. Its translation is CAWSLKNTIYF.

CDR3 in DNA: TGCGCCAGCAGCTTGGGGGGAGACAATCAGCCCCAGCATTTT. Protein: CASSLGGDNQPQHF. The rearrangement joins TRBV5-1 to TRBJ1-5; D gene unclear. The CDR3 is 14 amino acids. Trimming removed 0 bases at V and 3 bases at J, with 7 bases between. The germline gives CDR1 SGHRS, CDR2 YFSETQ.

This sequence joins TRBV9 and TRBJ1-5; D gene ambiguous. Trimming took 4 bases from V and 5 from J, leaving 10 bases between them. The CDR3 runs 13 residues. CDR1 SGDLS and CDR2 YYNGEE come from the germline V gene. The CDR3 DNA reads as TGTGCCAGCAGCAGAGTAGGCGATCAGCCCCAGCATTTT. This sequence encodes CASSRVGDQPQHF.

The V gene is TRBV25-1, the J gene TRBJ1-6, with D possibly TRBD1 on 5 matching bases. CDR1 is MGHDK and CDR2 is SYGVNS in the germline V gene. CDR3 size: 15 residues. V was clipped by 7 bases and J by 0 bases, with 10 bases between them. The CDR3: CASNGGSSYNSPLHF. In DNA, the CDR3 is TGTGCCAGCAACGGGGGAAGCTCCTATAATTCACCCCTCCACTTT.

For this clone: The junction and the germline gene differ at one end; a read error may be behind it. The chain joins TRBV13 to TRBJ2-7, with 9 bases matching TRBD1. This CDR3 contains 16 residues. The germline gives CDR1 PRHDT, CDR2 FYEKMQ (reference sequence). The CDR3 DNA is TGTGCCAGCAGCCTAGGGGGACAGGGAGGCCGCTACGAGCAGTACTTC. Its translation: CASSLGGQGGRYEQYF.

In this sample, this clone turned up once. J is TRBJ2-7 and V is TRBV5-6; D is unclear. The CDR3 covers 14 residues. Looked up from germline, CDR1 is SGHDT and CDR2 is YYEEEE. The V and J ends lost 5 bases and 0 bases respectively, with 12 bases between them. CDR3 loop: CASRGRDTSYEQYF. The CDR3 nucleotides read TGTGCCAGCAGGGGTCGTGATACCTCCTACGAGCAGTACTTC.

This clone was seen just once. A junction end diverges from the germline sequence, so it may reflect a read error. The chain uses TRBV7-7 and TRBJ1-1; no reliable D call. Germline loops: CDR1 SSHAT, CDR2 FNYEAQ (reference sequence). CDR3 size: 15 residues. CDR3 DNA sequence: TGTGCTAGCAGCTTAGTCCCCCAGCGAAACACTGAAGCTTTCTTT. Residues: CASSLVPQRNTEAFF.

This chain links TRBV28 with TRBJ2-7; no reliable D call. Trimming removed 7 bases at V and 0 bases at J, with 13 bases between. CDR1 and CDR2 from the germline V gene are MDHEN and SYDVKM. CDR3 length equals 14 residues. The CDR3 loop is CASNPLAFSYEQYF. In nucleotides, the CDR3 is TGTGCCAGCAACCCCCTGGCGTTCTCCTACGAGCAGTACTTC.

This chain uses TRBV14 with TRBJ2-3; D unresolved. This CDR3 has 12 amino acids. Trimming took 4 bases from V and 10 from J, leaving 12 bases between them. CDR1 and CDR2 from the germline V gene are SGHDN and FVKESK. CDR3 sequence reads: CASSPTQSSQYF. In DNA, the CDR3 is TGTGCCAGCAGCCCGACCCAATCGTCGCAGTATTTT.

This chain joins TRBV10-1 and TRBJ2-7; 9 bases match TRBD1. The CDR3 sequence is 19 residues long. V was clipped by 4 bases and J by 0 bases; unmatched bases: 16. From germline, CDR1 is WNHNN and CDR2 SYGVQD (reference sequence). DNA of the CDR3: TGCGCCAGCAGTGCCCCCCGCCGGGACAGGGTACTTTTCTCCTACGAGCAGTACTTC. The encoded protein is CASSAPRRDRVLFSYEQYF.

This clone was seen just once. The rearrangement joins TRBV9 to TRBJ2-1; 10 nucleotides agree with TRBD2. V lost 0 bases and J lost 0; bases outside the gene matches: 12. There are 20 residues in the CDR3. CDR1 and CDR2 from the germline V gene are SGDLS and YYNGEE. CDR3 DNA sequence: TGTGCCAGCAGCGTAGGTATCGGGGCTAGCGGGAGTTCCTCCTACAATGAGCAGTTCTTC. Protein: CASSVGIGASGSSSYNEQFF.

This clone is a singleton in its sample. This chain uses TRBV27 with TRBJ1-2; possible D gene TRBD1, 6 bases. Germline-derived CDR1 and CDR2 are MNHEY and SMNVEV (reference sequence). The length of the CDR3 is 18 residues. Trimming stripped 4 bases from V and 3 bases from J, with 24 bases between. The CDR3 DNA follows: TGTGCCAGCAGTTCTTACCCTAGGTGGGGACAAGTTGACTATGGCTACACCTTC. Translated, it gives CASSSYPRWGQVDYGYTF.

This rearrangement joins TRBV4-2 to TRBJ2-2; the match to TRBD2 covers 7 bases. After removal of 3 bases from V and 3 bases from J, the junction contained 4 bases not matched to a gene. Germline V gene lookup returns CDR1 LGHNA and CDR2 YNFKEQ. This CDR3 has 15 residues. The CDR3 bases are TGTGCCAGCAGCCAGGGGGACTACGACACCGGGGAGCTGTTTTTT. The encoded protein is CASSQGDYDTGELFF.

This clone occurred once. V and J are TRBV6-4 and TRBJ2-7, with D possibly matching TRBD1 (7 bases). The length of the CDR3 is 18 residues. V was cut by 4 bases and J by 5 bases, with 27 bases left in between. CDR1 MRHNA and CDR2 SNTAGT come from the germline V gene. CDR3 DNA: TGTGCCAGCAGTGGGGGGGCAGCCTCTCGACAGGGTGCCCACGAGCAGTACTTC. Its protein product is CASSGGAASRQGAHEQYF.

The chain is built from TRBV6-1 and TRBJ2-1, with TRBD1 matching over 8 bases. The germline V gene encodes CDR1 MNHNS and CDR2 SASEGT. Trimming at V came to 2 bases and at J to 4 bases, leaving 22 bases not matched to a gene. CDR3 length: 21 amino acids. CDR3 amino acids: CASSERGRRTGWAPGYNEQFF. CDR3 DNA sequence: TGTGCCAGCAGTGAAAGGGGTAGAAGGACAGGGTGGGCCCCGGGGTACAATGAGCAGTTCTTC.

This clone has a single count. The chain recombines TRBV5-1 with TRBJ2-7; D not certain. CDR1 and CDR2 from the germline V gene are SGHRS and YFSETQ. V dropped 1 base and J dropped 0 bases, with 5 bases sitting between them. This CDR3 region has 13 residues. The CDR3 coding sequence is TGCGCCAGCAGCTTGACACGCTCCTACGAGCAGTACTTC. Translation gives CASSLTRSYEQYF.

V usage is TRBV10-1 and J usage is TRBJ2-7, with 9 bases that match TRBD2. The V gene end was trimmed by 6 bases and the J gene end by 2 bases; junction bases not matched to a gene: 5. Germline loops: CDR1 WNHNN, CDR2 SYGVQD (reference sequence). There are 14 residues in the CDR3. CDR3 DNA sequence: TGCGCCAGCAGCCCTAGCGGGAAGACCTACGAGCAGTACTTC. Encoded protein: CASSPSGKTYEQYF.

This clone is a singleton in its sample. The chain employs TRBV7-2 and TRBJ2-5; 7 bases map to TRBD2. The V gene's germline CDR1 is SGHTA and CDR2 FQGNSA. V lost 2 bases, J lost 3 bases, and 9 bases stayed unmatched. The CDR3 sequence is 16 residues long. This CDR3 reads CASSLYGGGPKETQYF. In nucleotides, the CDR3 is TGTGCCAGCAGCTTATACGGGGGAGGGCCGAAAGAGACCCAGTACTTC.

The genes are TRBV27 and TRBJ2-1; D might be TRBD2 (6 bases). Germline values: CDR1 MNHEY, CDR2 SMNVEV (reference sequence). This CDR3 is built from 15 residues. Between the trimmed V and J ends, which lost 3 bases and 1 base, there was a span of 10 bases. CDR3 nucleotide sequence: TGTGCCAGCAGTTTTGTCGGGAGTTCCTACAATGAGCAGTTCTTC. Residues: CASSFVGSSYNEQFF.

The rearrangement joins TRBV28 to TRBJ2-1; D is unresolved. CDR3 length: 13 amino acids. The germline V gene has CDR1 MDHEN and CDR2 SYDVKM. V was trimmed by 1 base and J by 4 bases, leaving 5 bases between them. The CDR3 reads CASSLSQYNEQFF. DNA of the CDR3: TGTGCCAGCAGTTTATCACAATACAATGAGCAGTTCTTC.

For this clone: At one end the junction does not follow the germline gene, possibly because of a read error. CDR3 protein: CASSFRAIWEVF. The CDR3 nucleotides read TGTGCCAGCAGCTTCAGAGCCATCTGGGAGGTCTTC. This sequence joins TRBV5-5 and TRBJ2-1; weak D call: TRBD2 (6 bases). The germline CDR1 and CDR2 sequences are SGHKS and YYEKEE (reference sequence). There are 12 residues in the CDR3.

The rearrangement uses TRBV30 and TRBJ2-3; TRBD1 matches at 7 bases. After removal of 3 bases from V and 6 bases from J, the junction contained 15 bases not matched to a gene. The CDR3 length is 16 residues. Germline loops: CDR1 GTSNPN, CDR2 SVGIG (reference sequence). CDR3 loop: CAWRKPRQGKSDTQYF. In nucleotides, the CDR3 is TGTGCCTGGAGAAAACCGAGACAGGGAAAATCGGATACGCAGTATTTT.